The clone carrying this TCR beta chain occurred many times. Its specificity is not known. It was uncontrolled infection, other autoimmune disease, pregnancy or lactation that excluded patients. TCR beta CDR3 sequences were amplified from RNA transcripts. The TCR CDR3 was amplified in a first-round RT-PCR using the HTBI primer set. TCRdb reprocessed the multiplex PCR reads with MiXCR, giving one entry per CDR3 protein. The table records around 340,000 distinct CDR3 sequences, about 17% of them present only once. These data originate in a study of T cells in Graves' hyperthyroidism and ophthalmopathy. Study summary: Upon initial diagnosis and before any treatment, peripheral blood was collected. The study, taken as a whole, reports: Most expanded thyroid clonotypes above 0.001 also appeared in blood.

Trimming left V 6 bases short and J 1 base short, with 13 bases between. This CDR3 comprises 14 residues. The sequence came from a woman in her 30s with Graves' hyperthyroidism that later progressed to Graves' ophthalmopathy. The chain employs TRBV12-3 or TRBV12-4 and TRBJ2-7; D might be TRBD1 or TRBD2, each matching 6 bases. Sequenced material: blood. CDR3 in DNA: TGTGCCAGCAGCCAGAAGGGGGGATCCTACGAGCAGTACTTC. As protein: CASSQKGGSYEQYF.